Below are 9 T cell receptor beta chains sequenced from a single sample in a study of T-cell reconstitution after alpha-beta-depleted transplantation in children. TCRbeta library preparation incorporated unique molecular identifiers. In TCRdb, the PCR reads were re-called with MiXCR into one record per CDR3 protein. The profile shows fewer than 550,000 distinct CDR3 sequences, more than 9.5% of them singletons. Source: PBMCs, mostly from graft donor cells, taken 180 days after TCRalphabeta/CD19-depleted stem cell transplant. The source is a female patient younger than 10 who had a stem cell transplant for aplastic anemia, so the T cells may come from the graft donor.

This clonotype was recorded many times. The V call is TRBV12-3 or TRBV12-4, the J call TRBJ2-2; no firm D call. The CDR3 contains 15 residues. Trimming removed 5 bases from V and 5 bases from J, with 15 bases in between. The CDR3 reads CASSPRGRRTGELFF. In nucleotides, the CDR3 is TGTGCCAGCAGTCCCAGAGGAAGGCGGACCGGGGAGCTGTTTTTT.

CDR3 amino acids: CASSLRDADTQYF. The CDR3 DNA sequence: TGTGCCAGCAGCTTACGGGACGCGGATACGCAGTATTTT. This chain uses TRBV7-2 with TRBJ2-3; D tentatively fits TRBD1 or TRBD2 (5 bases each). The germline gives CDR1 SGHTA, CDR2 FQGNSA. The ends were cut back, 2 bases at V and 6 bases at J, with 9 bases in the middle. This CDR3 has 13 amino acids.

Comment on this clonotype: At one end, the junction sequence differs from germline, possibly due to a read error. The chain recombines TRBV7-9 with TRBJ1-1; tentative D call: TRBD1 (5 bases). CDR1 is SEHNR and CDR2 is FQNEAQ in the germline V gene (reference sequence). The CDR3 has 14 amino acids. CDR3: CARSSLTVNTEAFF. The CDR3 DNA reads as TGTGCCCGCAGCTCATTGACAGTGAACACTGAAGCTTTCTTT.

This chain connects TRBV5-1 to TRBJ2-7, with 7 bases aligning to TRBD1. J gave up 4 bases and V 4 bases, and 8 bases lay outside the gene matches. CDR3 length: 14 amino acids. Germline CDR1 reads SGHRS; CDR2 reads YFSETQ. The CDR3 loop reads CASSIRDRPYEQYF. The CDR3 DNA reads TGCGCCAGCAGCATCCGGGACAGACCTTACGAGCAGTACTTC.

This sequence joins TRBV5-1 and TRBJ2-6; 10 positions match TRBD1. The germline gives CDR1 SGHRS, CDR2 YFSETQ. Germline trimming cut 4 bases from V and 2 bases from J; bases unmatched to any gene: 6. The CDR3 sequence is 17 residues long. The CDR3 loop is CASSPETGGAGANVLTF. DNA for the CDR3: TGCGCCAGCAGCCCGGAGACAGGGGGCGCTGGGGCCAACGTCCTGACTTTC.

This clonotype was observed many times. V usage is TRBV29-1 and J usage is TRBJ2-7; D is uncertain. Trimming removed 2 bases from V and 0 bases from J, with 17 bases in between. Germline CDR1 SQVTM, CDR2 ANQGSEA. This CDR3 spans 16 amino acids. CDR3 loop: CSVESGGTYSSYEQYF. The CDR3 region has the DNA TGCAGCGTTGAAAGTGGCGGCACCTATAGCTCCTACGAGCAGTACTTC.

This clonotype appeared a few times. The V and J genes are TRBV27 and TRBJ2-7; maybe TRBD1 (6 bases). Germline loops: CDR1 MNHEY, CDR2 SMNVEV (reference sequence). Trimming cost V 3 bases and J 6 bases, with 9 bases left between them. The CDR3 totals 12 residues. CDR3 protein: CASSFLQGEQYF. CDR3 in DNA: TGTGCCAGCAGTTTCTTACAGGGCGAGCAGTACTTC.

This clonotype was detected once. This clone may be a read error of a much larger clone one base away. The chain combines TRBV29-1 with TRBJ2-2, with 8 bases identical to TRBD2. The length of the CDR3 is 14 residues. Germline V gene data show CDR1 as SQVTM and CDR2 as ANQGSEA. The CDR3 is CSAEAGGGTAELFF. The CDR3 DNA follows: TGCAGCGCCGAGGCGGGAGGAGGGACCGCGGAGCTGTTTTTT.

This clonotype was seen repeatedly, ten times or more. V is TRBV24-1 and J is TRBJ2-7, with TRBD1 matching over 7 bases. V dropped 8 bases and J dropped 3; count of bases not matched to a gene: 15. The CDR3 runs to 16 residues. From germline, CDR1 is KGHDR and CDR2 SFDVKD. As DNA, the CDR3 is TGTGCCACCAAATCCCCCACGGACAGGCTAGTCTACGAGCAGTACTTC. The encoded protein is CATKSPTDRLVYEQYF.